This T cell receptor beta chain was sequenced during a study of shared clonotypes between healthy human individuals. On this clone itself: Its matching antigen is unknown.

Germline V CDR1 and CDR2: SGHVS, FNYEAQ. The V and J ends lost 3 bases and 0 bases respectively, with 9 bases between them. CDR3 length: 14 residues. Broader study findings: Few donors limited the genetic and exposure-history diversity represented.

The assay used deep level. Every subset's genomic DNA went evenly onto several immunoSEQ plates. Bulk PBMC genomic DNA spanned ten immunoSEQ deep plates. The method was immunoSEQ multiplex PCR; TCRdb's version includes in-frame clones alone and lacks a portion of them. The sample shows roughly 500,000 clones, 76% of them seen only once. This receptor was obtained from a woman in her 40s in good health. Some clones in this sample may be carry-over from other donors' samples. Sequencing input: PBMCs. The J gene is TRBJ2-7, the V gene TRBV7-6; either TRBD1 or TRBD2 may fit D (5 bases each). The CDR3 spells CASSFRDGSYEQYF. In nucleotides, the CDR3 is TGTGCCAGCAGCTTCCGGGACGGCTCCTACGAGCAGTACTTC. Drawing the rest from reference TRBV7-6 and TRBJ2-7, the complete variable domain is GAGVSQSPRYKVTKRGQDVALRCDPISGHVSLYWYRQALGQGPEFLTYFNYEAQQDKSGLPNDRFSAERPEGSISTLTIQRTEQRDSAMYRCASSFRDGSYEQYFGPGTRLTVT.